One and the same sample provided the 28 T cell receptor beta chains below, sequenced in a study of vaccination and CD4 T cells after COVID-19. Sequenced with the Oncomine TCR Beta short-read assay was DNA taken from cultured CD4+ T cells. A single record per CDR3 protein comes from TCRdb applying MiXCR to the PCR reads. Of roughly 7,100 distinct CDR3 sequences in the sample, roughly 61% were seen once. Treatment indicated: approximately 9-day PBMC culture with coronavirus spike peptide pools or control peptides (ViraFEST assay). The antigens for these receptors are not known. Sequenced: CD4+ T cells from blood, cultured in vitro. The receptors were sampled from a human donor who had recovered from COVID-19.

The chain carries TRBV20-1 and TRBJ2-3; D tentatively reads TRBD1 or TRBD2 (6 bases each). This CDR3 is built from 11 residues. The germline CDR1 and CDR2 sequences are DFQATT and SNEGSKA (reference sequence). Trimming pared 2 bases from V and 8 bases from J, leaving 8 bases between. The CDR3 DNA follows: TGCAGTGCTAGAAAGGGGGGTACGCAGTATTTT. Protein: CSARKGGTQYF.

V gene TRBV27 combines with J gene TRBJ2-3; D is unresolved. Trimming took off 6 bases at V and 2 bases at J, with 12 bases between the two ends. CDR1 and CDR2 (germline): MNHEY, SMNVEV (reference sequence). This CDR3 comprises 14 residues. This CDR3 reads CASRILGSTDTQYF. The DNA of the CDR3 is TGTGCCAGCAGAATACTCGGTTCCACAGATACGCAGTATTTT.

The table lists this clonotype with a count of one. This sequence joins TRBV2 and TRBJ1-1; D is uncertain. CDR1 and CDR2 (germline): SNHLY, FYNNEI. The CDR3 is 17 residues long. Trimming cost V 0 bases and J 2 bases, with 16 bases left between them. The CDR3 reads CASSEALRGRKNTEAFF. CDR3 bases: TGTGCCAGCAGTGAAGCGCTTCGAGGACGGAAAAACACTGAAGCTTTCTTT.

The rearrangement uses TRBV20-1 and TRBJ1-2; no firm D call. Germline lookup yields CDR1 DFQATT and CDR2 SNEGSKA (reference sequence). The germline V and J ends were trimmed by 0 bases and 4 bases, with 3 bases remaining between them. The CDR3 spans 11 residues. CDR3 DNA: TGCAGTGCTAGAGATGCCTATGGCTACACCTTC. As protein: CSARDAYGYTF.

This clonotype was observed a single time. V gene TRBV6-1 combines with J gene TRBJ2-1, with TRBD1 matching 8 bases. Germline assignment: CDR1 MNHNS and CDR2 SASEGT. With V trimmed by 6 bases and J by 9 bases, 4 bases remained unmatched. The CDR3 has 12 residues. In nucleotides, the CDR3 is TGTGCCAGCAGGGACAGGGAGGCTGAGCAGTTCTTC. It is translated as CASRDREAEQFF.

This chain connects TRBV12-3 or TRBV12-4 to TRBJ1-2; D is unresolved. The CDR3 covers 12 residues. V lost 5 bases, J lost 1 base, and 5 bases lay in between. The CDR3: CASSPNNYGYTF. CDR3 coding DNA: TGTGCCAGCAGTCCCAATAACTATGGCTACACCTTC.

This sequence joins TRBV7-9 and TRBJ2-7; a weak D match, TRBD1 (6 bases). Deletions cut 1 base from V and 2 bases from J, with 18 bases between. Germline loops: CDR1 SEHNR, CDR2 FQNEAQ (reference sequence). This CDR3 has 17 amino acids. The CDR3 nucleotides are TGTGCCAGCAGCTTAGGAGGACTCAGGGGAGCGGCCTACGAGCAGTACTTC. As protein: CASSLGGLRGAAYEQYF.

The chain employs TRBV20-1 and TRBJ2-2; no definite D call. This CDR3 has 15 amino acids. V gave up 0 bases and J gave up 2 bases, with 10 bases separating them. CDR1 and CDR2 (germline): DFQATT, SNEGSKA (reference sequence). CDR3 amino acids: CSARDPLTNTGELFF. The CDR3 nucleotides are TGCAGTGCTAGAGATCCACTTACCAACACCGGGGAGCTGTTTTTT.

The genes are TRBV4-3 and TRBJ2-5; 7 positions match TRBD2. The CDR3 extends over 15 amino acids. Germline V gives CDR1 LGHNA, CDR2 YSLEER. V was pared by 1 base and J by 5 bases, with 7 bases of the junction left unmatched. The CDR3 DNA sequence: TGCGCCAGCAGCCAAGGGCGGGAGACGTGGGAGACCCAGTACTTC. Translation gives CASSQGRETWETQYF.

The chain couples TRBV7-9 to TRBJ1-2; D gene unclear. The CDR3 covers 15 residues. Trimming shortened V by 5 bases and J by 2 bases, and 15 bases separated the two germline ends. Germline CDR1 is SEHNR and CDR2 is FQNEAQ (reference sequence). The CDR3 reads CASSALRVVNYGYTF. The CDR3 DNA is TGTGCCAGCAGCGCCCTCCGGGTCGTGAACTATGGCTACACCTTC.

This chain links TRBV7-3 with TRBJ1-6, with a possible D match to TRBD1 (6 bases). This CDR3 has 13 residues. Trimming removed 5 bases at V and 9 bases at J, with 11 bases between. CDR1 SGHTA and CDR2 FQGTGA come from the germline V gene. The CDR3 nucleotides read TGTGCCAGCAGCGCGGACAGAACTTCACCCCTCCACTTT. It encodes CASSADRTSPLHF.

The CDR3 DNA reads TGTGCCAGTAGTATGGGACAGTATAATTCACCCCTCCACTTT. Its translation: CASSMGQYNSPLHF. The chain recombines TRBV19 with TRBJ1-6, with TRBD1 matching 7 bases. Germline V gene lookup returns CDR1 LNHDA and CDR2 SQIVND (reference sequence). The CDR3 is 14 amino acids. Trimming removed 3 bases from V and 4 bases from J; junction bases left unmatched: 0. The entire variable domain, with the rest obtained from reference TRBV19 and TRBJ1-6, is as follows: DGGITQSPKYLFRKEGQNVTLSCEQNLNHDAMYWYRQDPGQGLRLIYYSQIVNDFQKGDIAEGYSVSREKKESFPLTVTSAQKNPTAFYLCASSMGQYNSPLHFGNGTRLTVT.

The rearrangement uses TRBV7-2 and TRBJ2-1, with D unclear. V was pared by 0 bases and J by 0 bases, with 9 bases between. Germline CDR1 SGHTA, CDR2 FQGNSA. There are 16 residues in the CDR3. CDR3 in amino acids: CASSLAGSSSYNEQFF. The CDR3, as DNA: TGTGCCAGCAGCTTAGCAGGGTCCAGCTCCTACAATGAGCAGTTCTTC.

The gene calls are TRBV6-5 and TRBJ2-7, with a tentative D call TRBD1 (6 bases). Between the trimmed V and J ends, which lost 4 bases and 0 bases, there was a span of 10 bases. Germline CDR1 MNHEY, CDR2 SVGAGI. CDR3 length: 14 residues. CDR3 region: CASSFNRVSYEQYF. Written as DNA, the CDR3 is TGTGCCAGCAGTTTTAACAGGGTCTCCTACGAGCAGTACTTC.

The genes are TRBV4-2 and TRBJ2-3; D remains ambiguous. Germline lookup yields CDR1 LGHNA and CDR2 YNFKEQ. The CDR3 loop spans 16 amino acids. V lost 3 bases and J lost 3, with 16 bases in between. The CDR3 DNA is TGTGCCAGCAGCCATCCCAGACCGTTCCAAACAGATACGCAGTATTTT. Protein product: CASSHPRPFQTDTQYF.

V and J are TRBV20-1 and TRBJ2-3; 7 nucleotides agree with TRBD2. Germline CDR1 DFQATT, CDR2 SNEGSKA (reference sequence). The V and J ends lost 3 bases and 1 base, in that order; junction bases with no gene match: 4. The CDR3 is 14 residues long. The CDR3 loop reads CSARSAGGTDTQYF. The CDR3 DNA sequence: TGCAGTGCTAGGTCGGCGGGGGGCACAGATACGCAGTATTTT.

The chain's CDR3 is CASSPPSHRGPGEQFF. CDR3 nucleotide sequence: TGTGCCAGCAGCCCCCCTAGTCACAGGGGGCCGGGTGAGCAGTTCTTC. This chain joins TRBV9 and TRBJ2-1, with 9 bases identical to TRBD1. CDR1 and CDR2 from the germline V gene are SGDLS and YYNGEE. The CDR3 has 16 amino acids. Trimming removed 4 bases from V and 9 bases from J; junction bases left unmatched: 14.

This clonotype is large by share. The rearrangement joins TRBV7-2 to TRBJ2-1; 7 positions agree with TRBD2. CDR1 is SGHTA, CDR2 FQGNSA, per germline. The CDR3 length is 16 residues. V was pared by 1 base and J by 1 base, with 4 bases of the junction left unmatched. The CDR3 nucleotides are TGTGCCAGCAGCTTAGTCCAGGGAGGGTCCTACAATGAGCAGTTCTTC. It yields the protein CASSLVQGGSYNEQFF.

This clonotype was picked up a small number of times. The chain recombines TRBV20-1 with TRBJ1-5; 10 bases fit TRBD1. The V gene's germline CDR1 is DFQATT and CDR2 SNEGSKA (reference sequence). V was pared by 5 bases and J by 2 bases, with 0 bases of the junction left unmatched. The CDR3 loop spans 13 amino acids. The CDR3 loop is CSAGTGGNQPQHF. The CDR3 DNA reads as TGCAGTGCTGGGACAGGGGGCAATCAGCCCCAGCATTTT.

The chain is built from TRBV7-9 and TRBJ1-6; D call uncertain. The CDR3 totals 15 residues. Germline V gene data show CDR1 as SEHNR and CDR2 as FQNEAQ (reference sequence). V was trimmed by 5 bases and J by 7 bases, leaving 15 bases between them. The CDR3: CASSPPWAANSPLHF. In DNA form, the CDR3 reads TGTGCCAGCAGCCCGCCATGGGCGGCCAATTCACCCCTCCACTTT.

This clonotype showed up just a few times. The rearrangement joins TRBV6-2 or TRBV6-3 to TRBJ1-1; tentatively, D is TRBD1 (6 bases). V was shortened by 10 bases and J by 10 bases, with 16 bases between the two germline ends. Germline V gene lookup returns CDR1 MNHEY and CDR2 SVGEGT. The CDR3 consists of 11 residues. CDR3 nucleotides: TGTGCCACCGCGGGGGGGCCCTCAGCTTTCTTT. Its protein is CATAGGPSAFF.

The chain has TRBV5-1 and TRBJ1-1; possibly TRBD1 for D (6 bases). The V end lost 4 bases, the J end lost 1 base, and 11 bases lay between the germline ends. The germline CDR1 and CDR2 sequences are SGHRS and YFSETQ. The CDR3 runs to 14 residues. CDR3 amino acids: CASSPGHPNTEAFF. CDR3 sequence (DNA): TGCGCCAGCAGCCCGGGACACCCGAACACTGAAGCTTTCTTT.

DNA for the CDR3: TGTGCCAGCGCAACCTGGCCAGGGACTGAAGCTTTCTTT. This encodes CASATWPGTEAFF. The chain couples TRBV27 to TRBJ1-1; the D gene is possibly TRBD1 (5 bases). The CDR3 sequence is 13 residues long. From germline, CDR1 is MNHEY and CDR2 SMNVEV (reference sequence). Trimming took 8 bases from V and 5 from J, leaving 15 bases between them.

This clonotype came up a few times. The J gene is TRBJ1-3, the V gene TRBV27; D is unresolved. Germline V gives CDR1 MNHEY, CDR2 SMNVEV (reference sequence). V was trimmed by 7 bases and J by 0 bases, leaving 10 bases between them. CDR3 length: 14 amino acids. The CDR3 spells CASMGGISGNTIYF. CDR3 bases: TGTGCCAGCATGGGTGGGATCTCTGGAAACACCATATATTTT.

This clonotype was picked up one time. V is TRBV30 and J is TRBJ2-5; D is perhaps TRBD2 (6 bases). The CDR3 sequence is 13 residues long. Deletions cut 3 bases from V and 2 bases from J, with 10 bases between. CDR1 is GTSNPN and CDR2 is SVGIG in the germline V gene (reference sequence). The CDR3 nucleotides are TGTGCCTGGAGCATAGGGACTCAAGAGACCCAGTACTTC. This gives the protein CAWSIGTQETQYF.

V is TRBV20-1 and J is TRBJ2-7; 9 positions match TRBD2. Unmatched junction bases numbered 6, after V lost 0 bases and J lost 3 bases. Germline CDR1 is DFQATT and CDR2 is SNEGSKA (reference sequence). The CDR3 is made up of 15 amino acids. The CDR3 loop is CSARDPVAGDYEQYF. DNA for the CDR3: TGCAGTGCTAGAGACCCCGTAGCGGGAGACTACGAGCAGTACTTC.

The chain joins TRBV7-2 to TRBJ2-1; no clear D. Germline CDR1 is SGHTA and CDR2 is FQGNSA. The V and J ends lost 3 bases and 4 bases respectively, with 4 bases between them. The CDR3 sequence is 12 residues long. For the CDR3, the DNA is TGTGCCAGCAGCTTCCCTTACAATGAGCAGTTCTTC. Its protein product is CASSFPYNEQFF.

The genes are TRBV7-2 and TRBJ2-5; D is possibly TRBD2 (6 bases). The V gene's germline CDR1 is SGHTA and CDR2 FQGNSA. The V gene lost 3 bases and the J gene lost 5 bases, with 16 bases spanning the gap. This CDR3 is 15 amino acids long. CDR3 bases: TGTGCCAGCAGCTTCACCGGACGGGGGTGGGAGACCCAGTACTTC. It yields the protein CASSFTGRGWETQYF.